This T cell receptor beta chain derives from a study of T cells in Graves' hyperthyroidism and ophthalmopathy. RNA transcripts gave rise to amplified TCR beta CDR3 regions. A first-round RT-PCR of the TCR CDR3 used the HTBI primer set. TCRdb reprocessed the multiplex PCR reads with MiXCR, giving one entry per CDR3 protein. The table has under 350,000 distinct CDR3 sequences, about 15% seen once. This CDR3 has 13 residues. CDR1 and CDR2 (germline): SGHTA, FQGNSA. The V end was cut by 5 bases, the J end by 3 bases, with 8 bases between. Used for diagnoses were clinical symptoms, serum thyroxine and TRAb, thyroid ultrasound and orbital computed tomography.

The sequence came from a woman aged 60 to 75 with Graves' ophthalmopathy. Sequencing was performed on blood. The chain couples TRBV7-2 to TRBJ1-5; D is undetermined. The CDR3 sequence is CASSLRLNQPQHF. For the CDR3, the DNA is TGTGCCAGCAGCCTCCGGCTCAATCAGCCCCAGCATTTT.